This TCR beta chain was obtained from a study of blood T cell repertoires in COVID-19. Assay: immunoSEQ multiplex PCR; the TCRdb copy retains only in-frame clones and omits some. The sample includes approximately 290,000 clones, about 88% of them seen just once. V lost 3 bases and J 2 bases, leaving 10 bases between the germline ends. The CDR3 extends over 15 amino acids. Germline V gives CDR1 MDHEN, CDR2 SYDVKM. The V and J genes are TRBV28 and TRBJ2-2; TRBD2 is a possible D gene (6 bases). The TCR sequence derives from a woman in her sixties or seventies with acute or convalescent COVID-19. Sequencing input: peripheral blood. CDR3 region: CASSLALANTGELFF. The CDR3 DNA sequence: TGTGCCAGCAGTTTGGCACTAGCTAACACCGGGGAGCTGTTTTTT.